Below are 10 T cell receptor beta chains sequenced from a single sample in a study of shared clonotypes between healthy human individuals. TCRdb's copy holds only in-frame clones and misses some; the assay was immunoSEQ multiplex PCR. This table has roughly 1,000,000 clones, around 78% appearing once. The sample comprised memory CD4+ T cells from PBMCs. The subset denotes: CD45RA-negative fraction. Receptors originate from a man younger than 30 in good health. Some clones in this sample may be carry-over from other donors' samples.

The chain joins TRBV29-1 to TRBJ1-2; D uncertain. The CDR3 contains 12 residues. Trimming removed 4 bases from V and 5 bases from J, with 11 bases in between. From germline, CDR1 is SQVTM and CDR2 ANQGSEA. The CDR3, as DNA: TGCAGCGTTGCGTTGGAGAGGTATGGCTACACCTTC. This sequence encodes CSVALERYGYTF.

In nucleotides, the CDR3 is TGTGCCAGTTCCGGGACAGGGGGTCAGCCCCAGCATTTT. It encodes CASSGTGGQPQHF. The gene calls are TRBV19 and TRBJ1-5; 11 bases fit TRBD1. This CDR3 region has 13 residues. Germline CDR1 reads LNHDA; CDR2 reads SQIVND (reference sequence). The J segment lost 6 bases and the V segment lost 8 bases, leaving 3 bases of the junction unmatched.

The chain carries TRBV6-4 and TRBJ1-2; 8 bases are a match to TRBD1. The CDR3 sequence is 14 residues long. Germline loops: CDR1 MRHNA, CDR2 SNTAGT. V shed 2 bases, J shed 5 bases, and the junction held 4 bases outside the gene matches. CDR3 in DNA: TGTGCCAGCAGTGACCCCGGGACAGGATATGGCTACACCTTC. This encodes CASSDPGTGYGYTF.

The chain recombines TRBV4-1 with TRBJ1-1; no definite D call. The V and J ends lost 0 bases and 1 base respectively, with 15 bases between them. Germline lookup yields CDR1 MGHRA and CDR2 YSYEKL. The CDR3 covers 17 residues. The DNA of the CDR3 is TGCGCCAGCAGCCAAGATCACATGGGCAGGCCGAACACTGAAGCTTTCTTT. It specifies CASSQDHMGRPNTEAFF.

This clone was counted between two and nine times. This specimen includes other DNA sequences encoding the same CDR3. V is TRBV5-1 and J is TRBJ2-5; 7 nucleotides agree with TRBD2. The CDR3 is 14 amino acids. V gave up 4 bases and J gave up 11 bases; unmatched junction bases: 14. Looked up from germline, CDR1 is SGHRS and CDR2 is YFSETQ. CDR3 amino acids: CASSTSGRAREQYF. In DNA, the CDR3 is TGCGCCAGCAGCACTAGTGGGAGGGCCAGGGAGCAGTACTTC.

This chain connects TRBV28 to TRBJ1-2; weak D call: TRBD1 (6 bases). V dropped 7 bases and J dropped 14 bases, with 23 bases sitting between them. In germline, CDR1 is MDHEN, CDR2 SYDVKM. The CDR3 sequence is 13 residues long. The CDR3 loop is CASIRMSGTGRTF. CDR3 sequence (DNA): TGTGCCAGCATCCGGATGAGTGGAACAGGGAGAACCTTC.

The chain is built from TRBV6-5 and TRBJ2-7; TRBD2 agrees at 7 bases. J lost 4 bases, V lost 6 bases, and 12 bases had no gene match. The CDR3 sequence is 15 residues long. Germline-derived CDR1 and CDR2 are MNHEY and SVGAGI. CDR3 nucleotide sequence: TGTGCCAGCAGCCTATCCGGGACGGGAGGTTACGAGCAGTACTTC. Translation gives CASSLSGTGGYEQYF.

The V gene is TRBV11-3, the J gene TRBJ2-1; 8 bases line up with TRBD1. The CDR3 is 18 amino acids. The trim removed 2 bases at V and 7 bases at J, leaving 16 bases unmatched. The germline V gene has CDR1 SGHNT and CDR2 YENEEA. In nucleotides, the CDR3 is TGTGCCAGCAGCTTATCACTGGGGGGAGACAGGGGTAGGAATGAGCAGTTCTTC. Translating gives CASSLSLGGDRGRNEQFF. The entire variable domain, with the rest obtained from reference TRBV11-3 and TRBJ2-1, is as follows: EAGVVQSPRYKIIEKKQPVAFWCNPISGHNTLYWYLQNLGQGPELLIRYENEEAVDDSQLPKDRFSAERLKGVDSTLKIQPAELGDSAVYLCASSLSLGGDRGRNEQFFGPGTRLTVL.

This chain connects TRBV7-2 to TRBJ2-7, with TRBD1 matching 7 bases. The CDR3 contains 14 residues. V trimming: 5 bases; J trimming: 7 bases; junction bases outside the gene matches: 11. CDR1 is SGHTA and CDR2 is FQGNSA in the germline V gene. The CDR3 DNA is TGTGCCAGCAGCCCCCGACAGGGATCATTGGAGCAGTACTTC. The encoded protein is CASSPRQGSLEQYF.

This clone was seen more than once but under ten times. The CDR3: CAWSHSWGAGEETQYF. The DNA of the CDR3 is TGTGCCTGGAGTCACTCGTGGGGAGCAGGCGAGGAGACCCAGTACTTC. V and J are TRBV30 and TRBJ2-5, with D tentatively TRBD2 (5 bases). This CDR3 spans 16 amino acids. Trimming left V 2 bases short and J 5 bases short, with 21 bases between. In germline, CDR1 is GTSNPN, CDR2 SVGIG (reference sequence).